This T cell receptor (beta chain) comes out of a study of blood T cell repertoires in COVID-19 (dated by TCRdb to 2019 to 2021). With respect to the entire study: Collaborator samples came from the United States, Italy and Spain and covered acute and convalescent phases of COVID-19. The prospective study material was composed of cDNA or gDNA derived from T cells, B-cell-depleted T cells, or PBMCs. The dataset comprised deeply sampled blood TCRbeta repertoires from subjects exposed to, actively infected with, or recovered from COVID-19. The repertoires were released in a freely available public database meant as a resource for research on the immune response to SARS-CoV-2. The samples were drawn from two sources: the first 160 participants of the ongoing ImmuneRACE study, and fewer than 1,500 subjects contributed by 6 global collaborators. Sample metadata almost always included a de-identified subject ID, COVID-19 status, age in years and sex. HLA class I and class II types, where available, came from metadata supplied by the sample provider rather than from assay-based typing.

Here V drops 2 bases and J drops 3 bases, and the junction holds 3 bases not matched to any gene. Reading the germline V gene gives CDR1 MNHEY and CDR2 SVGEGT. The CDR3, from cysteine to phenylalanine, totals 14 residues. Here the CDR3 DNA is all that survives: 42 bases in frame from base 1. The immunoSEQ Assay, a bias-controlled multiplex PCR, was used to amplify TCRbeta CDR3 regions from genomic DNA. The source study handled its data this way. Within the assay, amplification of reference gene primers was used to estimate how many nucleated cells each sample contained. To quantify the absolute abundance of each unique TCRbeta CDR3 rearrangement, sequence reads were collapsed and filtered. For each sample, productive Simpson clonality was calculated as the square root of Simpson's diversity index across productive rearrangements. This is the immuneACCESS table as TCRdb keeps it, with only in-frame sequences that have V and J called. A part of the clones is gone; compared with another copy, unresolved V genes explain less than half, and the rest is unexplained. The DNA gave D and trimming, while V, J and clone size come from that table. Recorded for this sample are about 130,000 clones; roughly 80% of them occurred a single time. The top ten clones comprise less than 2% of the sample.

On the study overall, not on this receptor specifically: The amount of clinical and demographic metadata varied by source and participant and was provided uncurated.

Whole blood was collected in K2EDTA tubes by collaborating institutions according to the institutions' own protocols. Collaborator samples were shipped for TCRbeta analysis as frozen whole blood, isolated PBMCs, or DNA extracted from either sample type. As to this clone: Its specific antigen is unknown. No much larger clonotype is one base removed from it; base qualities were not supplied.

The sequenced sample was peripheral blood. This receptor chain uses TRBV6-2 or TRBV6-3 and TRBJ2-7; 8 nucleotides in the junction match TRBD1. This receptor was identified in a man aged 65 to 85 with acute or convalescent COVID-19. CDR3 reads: CASSYGGQDYEQYF. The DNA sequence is TGTGCCAGCAGTTACGGGGGACAGGACTACGAGCAGTACTTC.